A selection of T cell receptor beta chains follows, all from one sample in a study of identical twins. One entry per CDR3 protein, called by TCRdb with MiXCR from the 5' RACE reads. The sample has 540,000 or so distinct CDR3 sequences, around 22% seen once. The data were also submitted as part of a second study, on yellow fever vaccine responses in identical twins.

Material: CD4+ T cells sorted from blood. Receptors originate from a woman aged 18-29 years in good health. Each CDR3 is given with its conserved first and last residue. A D gene is named only where the DNA matches it firmly. Some rows have no size entry. The others give once, few or many, or a class for an expanded clone.

J: TRBJ1-5
size: few
V: TRBV7-2
D: TRBD1
DNA: TGTGCCAGCAGCCCCGGGACAGTCGATCAGCCCCAGCATTTT
CDR3: CASSPGTVDQPQHF

J: TRBJ1-1
size: -
V: TRBV29-1
D: -
DNA: TGCAGCGTTGGTTTGTTTCAGGGACGGGGGACTGAAGCTTTCTTT
CDR3: CSVGLFQGRGTEAFF

J: TRBJ2-2
size: many
V: TRBV7-2
D: -
DNA: TGTGCCAGCAGCTTAGCGAGCAACACCGGGGAGCTGTTTTTT
CDR3: CASSLASNTGELFF

J: TRBJ2-2
size: -
V: TRBV27
D: TRBD1
DNA: TGTGCCAGCAATTTCCAGGGGGTGACCGGGGAGCTGTTTTTT
CDR3: CASNFQGVTGELFF

J: TRBJ1-1
size: few
V: TRBV9
D: -
DNA: TGTGCCAGCAGCGTAAGGATTAACACTGAAGCTTTCTTT
CDR3: CASSVRINTEAFF

J: TRBJ2-7
size: few
V: TRBV12-3/TRBV12-4
D: -
DNA: TGTGCCAGCAGGGTCCGGGACACTCCAACGGGAGGCGAGCAGTACTTC
CDR3: CASRVRDTPTGGEQYF

J: TRBJ2-3
size: few
V: TRBV7-3
D: -
DNA: TGTGCCAGCAGCTCTAAACCAGATACGCAGTATTTT
CDR3: CASSSKPDTQYF

J: TRBJ1-6
size: few
V: TRBV3-1
D: -
DNA: TGTGCCAGCAGTCAAAAACTGCGTGGTTCACCCCTCCACTTT
CDR3: CASSQKLRGSPLHF

J: TRBJ2-1
size: -
V: TRBV12-5
D: -
DNA: TGTGCTAGTGGTATCCCAGGGAATGAGCAGTTCTTC
CDR3: CASGIPGNEQFF

J: TRBJ1-6
size: -
V: TRBV3-1
D: TRBD1
DNA: TGTGCCAGCAAAAGGGGGCGCGGGGATTCACCCCTCCACTTT
CDR3: CASKRGRGDSPLHF

J: TRBJ2-2
size: -
V: TRBV19
D: TRBD1
DNA: TGTGCCAGTACCCCGGGACAGATTAGGACCGGGGAGCTGTTTTTT
CDR3: CASTPGQIRTGELFF

J: TRBJ2-4
size: -
V: TRBV12-3/TRBV12-4
D: -
DNA: TGTGCCAGCAGCCAGACTATCCCGGGGGCCAAAAACATTCAGTACTTC
CDR3: CASSQTIPGAKNIQYF

J: TRBJ1-5
size: few
V: TRBV6-1
D: -
DNA: TGTGCCAGTAAAAGGAAATGGAGTTCCAATCAGCCCCAGCATTTT
CDR3: CASKRKWSSNQPQHF

J: TRBJ1-1
size: -
V: TRBV12-3/TRBV12-4
D: -
DNA: TGTGCCAGCACTGGGATCACCAACACTGAAGCTTTCTTT
CDR3: CASTGITNTEAFF

J: TRBJ1-2
size: -
V: TRBV27
D: -
DNA: TGTGCCAGCAGTTACAGGGTTGACTATGGCTACACCTTC
CDR3: CASSYRVDYGYTF

J: TRBJ1-2
size: -
V: TRBV7-8
D: -
DNA: TGTGCCAGCAGCTCACACTTGGGGGGCTACACCTTC
CDR3: CASSSHLGGYTF

J: TRBJ2-3
size: few
V: TRBV7-9
D: -
DNA: TGTGCCAGCAGCTTAGTGGGTCCCACAGATACGCAGTATTTT
CDR3: CASSLVGPTDTQYF

J: TRBJ2-2
size: -
V: TRBV5-5
D: -
DNA: TGTGCCAGCAGCTTCTGGCAGGCGCCGAACACCGGGGAGCTGTTTTTT
CDR3: CASSFWQAPNTGELFF

J: TRBJ2-3
size: -
V: TRBV3-1
D: -
DNA: TGTGCCAGCAGCCAACTAGTGAAAGGACGAGATACGCAGTATTTT
CDR3: CASSQLVKGRDTQYF

J: TRBJ2-1
size: few
V: TRBV14
D: TRBD2
DNA: TGTGCCAGCAGCCGAGACCGACTAGCGGGAGTTTACAATGAGCAGTTCTTC
CDR3: CASSRDRLAGVYNEQFF

J: TRBJ2-1
size: few
V: TRBV9
D: TRBD2
DNA: TGTGCCAGCAGCCCGGGCGGGAGGGCCGCCAATGAGCAGTTCTTC
CDR3: CASSPGGRAANEQFF

J: TRBJ2-1
size: few
V: TRBV5-1
D: -
DNA: TGCGCCAGCAGCTTGGGTTCGGCGGGATATATCGATGAGCAGTTCTTC
CDR3: CASSLGSAGYIDEQFF

J: TRBJ1-2
size: -
V: TRBV10-3
D: TRBD1
DNA: TGTGCCATCAGCCTCGACAGGGCAGAAGGCTACACCTTC
CDR3: CAISLDRAEGYTF

J: TRBJ2-1
size: -
V: TRBV10-3
D: TRBD2
DNA: TGTGCCATCAGTGCTAGCGGGAGTACGAATGAGCAGTTCTTC
CDR3: CAISASGSTNEQFF

J: TRBJ2-1
size: -
V: TRBV10-2
D: TRBD2
DNA: TGCGCCAGCAGTGACGAGGGACTACGAAACAATGAGCAGTTCTTC
CDR3: CASSDEGLRNNEQFF

J: TRBJ2-7
size: few
V: TRBV20-1
D: -
DNA: TGCAGTGCTCATCAGGGTTCGGGCTACGAGCAGTACTTC
CDR3: CSAHQGSGYEQYF